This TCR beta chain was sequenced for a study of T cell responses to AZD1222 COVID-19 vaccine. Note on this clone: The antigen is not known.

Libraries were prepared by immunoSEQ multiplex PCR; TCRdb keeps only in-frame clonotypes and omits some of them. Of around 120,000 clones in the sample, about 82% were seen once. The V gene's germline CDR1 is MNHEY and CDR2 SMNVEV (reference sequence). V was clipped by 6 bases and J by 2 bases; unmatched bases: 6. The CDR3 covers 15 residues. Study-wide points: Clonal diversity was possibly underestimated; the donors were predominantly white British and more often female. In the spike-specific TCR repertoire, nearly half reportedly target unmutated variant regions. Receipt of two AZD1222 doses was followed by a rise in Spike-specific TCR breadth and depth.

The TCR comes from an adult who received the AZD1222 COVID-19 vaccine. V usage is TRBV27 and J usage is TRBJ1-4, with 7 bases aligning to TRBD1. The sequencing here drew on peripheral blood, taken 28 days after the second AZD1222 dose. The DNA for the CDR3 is TGTGCCAGCAGCCTGGGACAGTGGACTAATGAAAAACTGTTTTTT. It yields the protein CASSLGQWTNEKLFF. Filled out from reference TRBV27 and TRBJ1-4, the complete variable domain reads EAQVTQNPRYLITVTGKKLTVTCSQNMNHEYMSWYRQDPGLGLRQIYYSMNVEVTDKGDVPEGYKVSRKEKRNFPLILESPSPNQTSLYFCASSLGQWTNEKLFFGSGTQLSVL.